The rows below give T cell receptor beta chains drawn from one sample of a study of cytomegalovirus exposure and HLA in healthy donors. Generated by immunoSEQ multiplex PCR, the TCRdb table keeps only in-frame clones and is missing some. The sample consists of fewer than 200,000 clones, roughly 82% of them appearing once. What was sequenced was PBMCs. All receptors derive from a middle-aged man in good health and CMV-seropositive. CDR3s include the opening cysteine and the closing phenylalanine or tryptophan. The size field is filled for only some rows; it gives once, few, many or a size class.

v_call clone_size cdr3_aa
TRBV9 NA CASSVATGAGRAFF
TRBV30 NA CAWSWASGNEQFF
TRBV18 NA CASSPAGAGNQPQHF
TRBV7-3 few CASSSQTAGELFF
TRBV7-6 NA CASSRLLGTSGIYNEQFF
TRBV9 NA CASSLQGASDTQYF
TRBV10-3 NA CAISESGGNIHNEQFF
TRBV4-1 NA CASSQEESRGNYGYTF
TRBV7-9 NA CASSLKGGAVNEKLFF
TRBV23-1 NA CASFLKPVSVCGANVLTF
TRBV4-2 NA CASSPEGQFNYGYTF
TRBV6-6 NA CASSIAGSSVHEQFF
TRBV6-6 NA CASSAGTDQETQYF
TRBV7-3 few CASSLGGADNSPLHF
TRBV5-1 NA CASSFTRDFYEQYF
TRBV30 NA CAWSVRVGSYEQYF
TRBV5-4 NA CASSGQDRGRLNSPLHF
TRBV5-6 few CASRRGARAGTEAFF
TRBV10-3 NA CATQATSGRYEQYF
TRBV13 NA CASSLTLGTENTEAFF
TRBV7-9 NA CASSSSGPGTGGNTIYF
TRBV7-3 few CASSSTGGNPYEQYF
TRBV28 NA CASSYSLAGYLNEQFF
TRBV9 NA CASSAVSNTEAFF
TRBV6-6 once CASSYYPGQETQYF
TRBV7-9 NA CASSLIQGNTEAFF
TRBV30 NA CAGAGTAGIGDGYTF
TRBV6-6 NA CASIRQGPDNEQFF
TRBV4-2 few CASSPGLAGVEQFF
TRBV7-2 NA CASSLRTGEATEAFF